The entry below gives a single TCR beta chain sequence along with its context. Its matching antigen is unknown. These data belong to a study of cytomegalovirus exposure and HLA in healthy donors. Overall study context: The 120 validation repertoires, a later analysis reported, used the same platform as the 550 to 700 repertoires from the first cohort.

The study, taken as a whole, reports: Cytomegalovirus association was assigned to about 150 TCR beta chains.

Some clones are missing from TCRdb's copy, which holds only in-frame ones; the method was immunoSEQ multiplex PCR. The table has around 99,000 clones, almost 90% seen once. The clonotype originates from a woman aged 18-29 years in good health and CMV-seronegative. Sequencing was done on a sample of PBMCs.

CDR3 nucleotides: TGTGCCAGCAGCTTAATGACTAGCGAAGAGACCCAGTACTTC. Translated, it gives CASSLMTSEETQYF. The chain uses TRBV7-9 and TRBJ2-5; 8 bases map to TRBD2. Trimming removed 2 bases from V and 3 bases from J; junction bases left unmatched: 2. Germline assignment: CDR1 SEHNR and CDR2 FQNEAQ (reference sequence). The CDR3 is 14 amino acids. Combining the CDR3 with reference TRBV7-9 and TRBJ2-5 gives the whole variable domain DTGVSQNPRHKITKRGQNVTFRCDPISEHNRLYWYRQTLGQGPEFLTYFQNEAQLEKSRLLSDRFSAERPKGSFSTLEIQRTEQGDSAMYLCASSLMTSEETQYFGPGTRLLVL.